This TCR beta chain stems from a study of T cell changes during pregnancy in multiple sclerosis. Trimming removed 0 bases at V and 3 bases at J, with 11 bases between. From germline, CDR1 is SGHRS and CDR2 YFSETQ. The CDR3 is 15 amino acids. The table came from immunoSEQ multiplex PCR; TCRdb's copy has only in-frame clones and leaves some out. The sample shows roughly 53,000 clones, 92% of them seen only once. V usage is TRBV5-1 and J usage is TRBJ2-3; D unclear. The starting material was CD4+ T cells from peripheral blood mononuclear cells, obtained in the third trimester of pregnancy. This TCR came from a female donor with multiple sclerosis, enrolled in a pregnancy study. The CDR3 spells CASSLDLGRTDTQYF. The CDR3 region has the DNA TGCGCCAGCAGCTTGGATCTAGGTAGGACAGATACGCAGTATTTT.